This T cell receptor beta chain was identified during a study of response to subunit inactivated influenza vaccine. Findings and limits, study-wide: Authors suggested each seasonal influenza vaccination recruits few new T cells.

This clonotype was observed a handful of times. The antigen remains undetermined. The CDR3 covers 18 residues. The germline V gene encodes CDR1 DFQATT and CDR2 SNEGSKA (reference sequence). Trimming removed 1 base at V and 0 bases at J, with 21 bases between. TCRdb reprocessed the RT-PCR reads with MiXCR, giving one entry per CDR3 protein. The profile shows 450,000 to 700,000 distinct CDR3 sequences, roughly 15% of them singletons. This TCR was recovered from a man in his forties or fifties who received an inactivated influenza vaccine. This chain connects TRBV20-1 to TRBJ1-2; the D gene is possibly TRBD1 (6 bases). The starting material was PBMCs from blood, obtained 11 to 12 days after vaccination. The CDR3 DNA is TGCAGTGCTAGAGGGTCGAATACAGGGTTTAGTGCTAACTATGGCTACACCTTC. It encodes CSARGSNTGFSANYGYTF.